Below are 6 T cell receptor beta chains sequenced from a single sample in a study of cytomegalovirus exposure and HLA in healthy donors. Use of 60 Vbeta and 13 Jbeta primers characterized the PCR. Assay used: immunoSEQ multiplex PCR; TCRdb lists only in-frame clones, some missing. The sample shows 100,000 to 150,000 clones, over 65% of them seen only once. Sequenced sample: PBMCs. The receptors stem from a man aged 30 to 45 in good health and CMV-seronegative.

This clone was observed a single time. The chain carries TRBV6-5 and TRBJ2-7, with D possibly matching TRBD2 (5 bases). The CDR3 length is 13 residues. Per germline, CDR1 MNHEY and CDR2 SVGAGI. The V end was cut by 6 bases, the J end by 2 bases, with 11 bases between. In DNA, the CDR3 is TGTGCCAGCAGCCCAGCGGACGCCTACGAGCAGTACTTC. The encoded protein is CASSPADAYEQYF.

DNA of the CDR3: TGCGCCAGCAGCTTGGAGCGCTCCTACGAGCAGTACTTC. It translates to CASSLERSYEQYF. The rearrangement joins TRBV5-1 to TRBJ2-7, with unresolved D. Looked up from germline, CDR1 is SGHRS and CDR2 is YFSETQ. This CDR3 is 13 amino acids long. The germline V and J ends were trimmed by 0 bases and 0 bases, with 4 bases remaining between them.

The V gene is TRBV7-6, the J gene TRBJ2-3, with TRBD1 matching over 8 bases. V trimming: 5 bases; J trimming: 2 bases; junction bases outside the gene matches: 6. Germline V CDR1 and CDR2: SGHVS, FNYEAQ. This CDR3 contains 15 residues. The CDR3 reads CASSAWTGTTDTQYF. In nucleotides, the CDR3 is TGTGCCAGCAGCGCCTGGACAGGGACCACAGATACGCAGTATTTT.

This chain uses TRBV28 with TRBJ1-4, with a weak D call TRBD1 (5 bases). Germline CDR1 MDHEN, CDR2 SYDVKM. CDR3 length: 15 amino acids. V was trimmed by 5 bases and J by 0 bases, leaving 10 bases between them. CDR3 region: CASSKGLATNEKLFF. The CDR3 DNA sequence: TGTGCCAGCAGTAAGGGACTGGCAACTAATGAAAAACTGTTTTTT. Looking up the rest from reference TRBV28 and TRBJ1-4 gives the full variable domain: DVKVTQSSRYLVKRTGEKVFLECVQDMDHENMFWYRQDPGLGLRLIYFSYDVKMKEKGDIPEGYSVSREKKERFSLILESASTNQTSMYLCASSKGLATNEKLFFGSGTQLSVL.

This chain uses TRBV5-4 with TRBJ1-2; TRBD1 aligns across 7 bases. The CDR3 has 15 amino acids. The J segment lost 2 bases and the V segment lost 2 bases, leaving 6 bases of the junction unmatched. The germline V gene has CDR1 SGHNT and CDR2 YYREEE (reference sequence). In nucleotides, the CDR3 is TGTGCCAGCAGCTTTGACAGGGCTCGGAACTATGGCTACACCTTC. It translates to CASSFDRARNYGYTF.

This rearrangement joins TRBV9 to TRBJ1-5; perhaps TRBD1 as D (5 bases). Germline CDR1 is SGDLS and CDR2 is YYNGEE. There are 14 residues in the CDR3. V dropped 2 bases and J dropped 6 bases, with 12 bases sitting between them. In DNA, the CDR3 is TGTGCCAGCAGCGTGGGGGGTGTGGGTCAGCCCCAGCATTTT. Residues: CASSVGGVGQPQHF.